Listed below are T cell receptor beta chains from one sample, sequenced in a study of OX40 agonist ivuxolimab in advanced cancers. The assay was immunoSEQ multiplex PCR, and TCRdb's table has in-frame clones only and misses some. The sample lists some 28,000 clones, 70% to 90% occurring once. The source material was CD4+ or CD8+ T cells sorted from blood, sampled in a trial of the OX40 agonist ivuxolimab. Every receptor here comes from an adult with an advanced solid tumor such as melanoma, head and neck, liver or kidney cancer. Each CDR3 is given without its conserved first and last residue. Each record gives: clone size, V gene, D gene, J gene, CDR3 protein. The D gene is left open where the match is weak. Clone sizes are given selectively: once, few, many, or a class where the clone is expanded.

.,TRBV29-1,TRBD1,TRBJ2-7,SASGRGTTYEQY
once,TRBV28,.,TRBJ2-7,ASASASVPYEQY
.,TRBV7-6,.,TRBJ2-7,ASSLAYSNYEQY
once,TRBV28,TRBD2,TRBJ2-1,ASSLTRTSINEQF
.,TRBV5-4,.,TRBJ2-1,ASSPAGQLVDEQF
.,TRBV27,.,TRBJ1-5,ASSLGGLQPQH
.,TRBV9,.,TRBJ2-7,ASSVYGVGYEQY
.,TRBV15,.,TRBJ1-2,ATRDDSYGYT
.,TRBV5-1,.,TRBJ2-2,ASSPENTGELF
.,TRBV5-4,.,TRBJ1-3,ASSLVGNTIY
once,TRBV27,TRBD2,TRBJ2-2,ASSYGTGGFSGELF
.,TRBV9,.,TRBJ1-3,ASRFPGNTIY
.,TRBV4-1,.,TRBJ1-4,ASSPIHSGATNEKLF
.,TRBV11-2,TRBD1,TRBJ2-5,ASSRGQGIETQY
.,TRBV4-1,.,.,ASSQVSSASSYEQY
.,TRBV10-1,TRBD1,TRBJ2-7,ASSETGAAHEQY
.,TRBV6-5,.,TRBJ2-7,ASSPTTSSYEQY
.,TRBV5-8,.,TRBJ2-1,ASSRRGAAYNEQF
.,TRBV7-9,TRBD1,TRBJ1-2,ASSFGPTGDYGYT
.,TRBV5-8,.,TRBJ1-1,ASSLVPNTEAF
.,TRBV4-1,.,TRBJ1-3,ASSQLQLSGNTIY
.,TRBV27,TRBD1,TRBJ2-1,ASSFGTEVYNEQF
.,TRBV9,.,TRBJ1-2,ASSPFDYGYT
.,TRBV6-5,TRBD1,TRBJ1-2,ASSYSGGGYT
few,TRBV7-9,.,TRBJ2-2,ASSLDSFPGELF
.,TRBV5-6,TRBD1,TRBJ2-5,ASSPRDRTQETQY
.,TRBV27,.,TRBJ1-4,ASSLGFGHEKLF
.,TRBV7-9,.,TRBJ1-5,ASSFSWTDNQPQH
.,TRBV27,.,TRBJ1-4,ASRAFGNEKLF
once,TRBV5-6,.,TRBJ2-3,ASSLAGASGTDTQY
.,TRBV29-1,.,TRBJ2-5,SVVLQGSGTQY
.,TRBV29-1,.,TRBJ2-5,SVGGETQY
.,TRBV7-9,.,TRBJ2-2,ASSLGGLYTGELF
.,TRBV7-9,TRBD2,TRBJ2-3,ASSPRGGSTDTQY
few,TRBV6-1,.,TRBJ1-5,ASSDYGGQRQPQH
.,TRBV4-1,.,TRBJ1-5,ASSLPPVGDNQPQH
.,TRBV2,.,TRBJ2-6,ASREAQLSGANVLT